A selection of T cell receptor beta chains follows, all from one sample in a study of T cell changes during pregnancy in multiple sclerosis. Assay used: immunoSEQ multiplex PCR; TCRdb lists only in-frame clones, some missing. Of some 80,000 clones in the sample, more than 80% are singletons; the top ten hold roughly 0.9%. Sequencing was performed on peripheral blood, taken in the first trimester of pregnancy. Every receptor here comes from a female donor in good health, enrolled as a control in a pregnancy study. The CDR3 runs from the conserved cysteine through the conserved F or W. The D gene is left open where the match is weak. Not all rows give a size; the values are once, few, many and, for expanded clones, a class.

CDR3 DNA: TGTGCCAGCAGTTACTCTAGCGGGAGGACGACAGATACGCAGTATTTT
CDR3 protein: CASSYSSGRTTDTQYF
D gene: TRBD2
V gene: TRBV6-5
J gene: TRBJ2-3
clone size: NA

CDR3 DNA: TGTGCTAGCAGCCCGGTGACTAGCGGGACCTACAATGAGCAGTTCTTC
CDR3 protein: CASSPVTSGTYNEQFF
D gene: TRBD2
V gene: TRBV7-7
J gene: TRBJ2-1
clone size: NA

CDR3 DNA: TGTGCCAGTGGGTCGGGGTATGGCTACACCTTC
CDR3 protein: CASGSGYGYTF
D gene: NA
V gene: TRBV7-9
J gene: TRBJ1-2
clone size: NA

CDR3 DNA: TGTGCCAGCAGCCGACCCGGACAGGGGAGCACTGAAGCTTTCTTT
CDR3 protein: CASSRPGQGSTEAFF
D gene: TRBD1
V gene: TRBV6-5
J gene: TRBJ1-1
clone size: few

CDR3 DNA: TGTGCCAGCAGTGAAGGGGGGACCCCGAATCAGCCCCAGCATTTT
CDR3 protein: CASSEGGTPNQPQHF
D gene: NA
V gene: TRBV25-1
J gene: TRBJ1-5
clone size: NA

CDR3 DNA: TGTGCCAGCAGCTCGGGACTCTCCAATGAGCAGTTCTTC
CDR3 protein: CASSSGLSNEQFF
D gene: NA
V gene: TRBV5-5
J gene: TRBJ2-1
clone size: NA

CDR3 DNA: TGTGCCAGCAGTCTTAAGGGGGCGCGTAACACCATATATTTT
CDR3 protein: CASSLKGARNTIYF
D gene: TRBD1
V gene: TRBV27
J gene: TRBJ1-3
clone size: NA

CDR3 DNA: TGTGCCAGCAGTTTAAATAGCAGGGGAAGCAATCAGCCCCAGCATTTT
CDR3 protein: CASSLNSRGSNQPQHF
D gene: NA
V gene: TRBV27
J gene: TRBJ1-5
clone size: NA

CDR3 DNA: TGTGCCAGCAGCCCGTATAATTCACCCCTCCACTTT
CDR3 protein: CASSPYNSPLHF
D gene: NA
V gene: TRBV7-6
J gene: TRBJ1-6
clone size: NA

CDR3 DNA: TGTGCCAGCAGCTTAGTGGGTAGCGCAAGCCCCACAGATACGCAGTATTTT
CDR3 protein: CASSLVGSASPTDTQYF
D gene: NA
V gene: TRBV7-2
J gene: TRBJ2-3
clone size: NA

CDR3 DNA: TGTGCCAGCAGCTGGCGGGACAGGGCCAACTATGGCTACACCTTC
CDR3 protein: CASSWRDRANYGYTF
D gene: TRBD1
V gene: TRBV7-9
J gene: TRBJ1-2
clone size: once

CDR3 DNA: TGTGCCAGCTCGCCTACAGACAGGGGGTCTTCACCCCTCCACTTT
CDR3 protein: CASSPTDRGSSPLHF
D gene: TRBD1
V gene: TRBV18
J gene: TRBJ1-6
clone size: NA

CDR3 DNA: TGTGCCAGCAGTTGGAGGGGGGGGAGCACAGATACGCAGTATTTT
CDR3 protein: CASSWRGGSTDTQYF
D gene: NA
V gene: TRBV6-5
J gene: TRBJ2-3
clone size: NA

CDR3 DNA: TGTGCCAGCAGCTTAGCGCCAGATATATCCTACACCTTC
CDR3 protein: CASSLAPDISYTF
D gene: NA
V gene: TRBV7-6
J gene: TRBJ1-2
clone size: once

CDR3 DNA: TGTGCCAGCAGTGACCAGGGGGCAGGGACTGAAGCTTTCTTT
CDR3 protein: CASSDQGAGTEAFF
D gene: TRBD1
V gene: TRBV6-1
J gene: TRBJ1-1
clone size: once

CDR3 DNA: TGCGCCAGCAGCCAAGAATGGGACAGGGAATCTCTTGTCGATTCACCCCTCCACTTT
CDR3 protein: CASSQEWDRESLVDSPLHF
D gene: TRBD1
V gene: TRBV4-3
J gene: TRBJ1-6
clone size: NA

CDR3 DNA: TGTGCCAGCAGCTTAGGGAGCGGGGTAGGAACAGATACGCAGTATTTT
CDR3 protein: CASSLGSGVGTDTQYF
D gene: TRBD2
V gene: TRBV7-2
J gene: TRBJ2-3
clone size: NA

CDR3 DNA: TGCGCCAGCAGCCAAGATCTTTGGGGCGGGAGTACGCCAGATACGCAGTATTTT
CDR3 protein: CASSQDLWGGSTPDTQYF
D gene: TRBD2
V gene: TRBV4-3
J gene: TRBJ2-3
clone size: NA

CDR3 DNA: TGTGCCAGCAGCCGGGCACAGGGGGCACGGGAGACCCAGTACTTC
CDR3 protein: CASSRAQGARETQYF
D gene: TRBD1
V gene: TRBV7-2
J gene: TRBJ2-5
clone size: NA

CDR3 DNA: TGTGCCACCAGCACCGACAGGGGTGGCTACACCTTC
CDR3 protein: CATSTDRGGYTF
D gene: TRBD1
V gene: TRBV15
J gene: TRBJ1-2
clone size: NA

CDR3 DNA: TGTGCCATGGGTCGGGAGAATCAGCCCCAGCATTTT
CDR3 protein: CAMGRENQPQHF
D gene: NA
V gene: TRBV5-4
J gene: TRBJ1-5
clone size: NA

CDR3 DNA: TGTGCCAGCAGCTTATCCAGGGAGGCCTACACCTTC
CDR3 protein: CASSLSREAYTF
D gene: NA
V gene: TRBV7-9
J gene: TRBJ1-2
clone size: NA

CDR3 DNA: TGTGCCAGCAGTGCCCGAACAGGGGGCTGGTGTCAGCCCCAGCATTTT
CDR3 protein: CASSARTGGWCQPQHF
D gene: TRBD1
V gene: TRBV28
J gene: TRBJ1-5
clone size: NA

CDR3 DNA: TGTGCCACCAGCAGCTATCAGGCAAGGGGTGAACAGCCCCAGCATTTT
CDR3 protein: CATSSYQARGEQPQHF
D gene: NA
V gene: TRBV15
J gene: TRBJ1-5
clone size: once

CDR3 DNA: TGTGCCAGCAGCGTAGGAGGGACTAGCGGGGGGAAGGGAGAGACCCAGTACTTC
CDR3 protein: CASSVGGTSGGKGETQYF
D gene: TRBD2
V gene: TRBV9
J gene: TRBJ2-5
clone size: NA

CDR3 DNA: TGTGCCATCAGGTTCCGTACCGAAGCAGGGATGAACACTGAAGCTTTCTTT
CDR3 protein: CAIRFRTEAGMNTEAFF
D gene: NA
V gene: TRBV10-3
J gene: TRBJ1-1
clone size: NA

CDR3 DNA: TGTGCCAGCAGCCCCCGACAGTTAGCTAACTATGGCTACACCTTC
CDR3 protein: CASSPRQLANYGYTF
D gene: NA
V gene: TRBV2
J gene: TRBJ1-2
clone size: NA